The clone carrying this T cell receptor beta chain was seen a single time. Its cognate antigen is unknown. Primers for the PCR totalled 60 Vbeta and 13 Jbeta. Libraries were prepared by immunoSEQ multiplex PCR; TCRdb keeps only in-frame clonotypes and omits some of them. The sample has under 150,000 clones, over 60% seen once. This specimen comes from a study of cytomegalovirus exposure and HLA in healthy donors. Turning to the study itself: Earlier work reported roughly 120 million unique TCR beta sequences from about 179 million T cells.

Points from the study as a whole: A later examination showed that TCR association rates differed by HLA locus, with DRB1 most and HLA-C fewest.

The CDR3 runs 16 residues. V was pared by 4 bases and J by 5 bases, with 18 bases between. Germline CDR1 and CDR2: SGHDT and YYEEEE. The receptor comes from a human donor in good health. The chain has TRBV5-6 and TRBJ1-4; TRBD1 might be the D (5 bases). Sequencing was done on a sample of PBMCs. The CDR3 region has the DNA TGTGCCAGCAGCGGGACGGTCCTCGGGAGGAATGAAAAACTGTTTTTT. Residues: CASSGTVLGRNEKLFF.